The clone carrying this TCR beta chain was picked up many times. Its antigen is still unknown. Germline V lookup: CDR1 SGHAT, CDR2 FQNNGV. The V and J ends lost 4 bases and 4 bases, in that order; junction bases with no gene match: 7. CDR3 length equals 16 residues. This entry belongs to a study of T cells in Graves' hyperthyroidism and ophthalmopathy. Study-wide findings and caveats: The model identified upcoming ophthalmopathy a median approximately six months ahead of onset. Most clonotypes expanded in thyroid above 0.001 were likewise present in blood.

TCR beta CDR3 regions were amplified from RNA transcripts. First-round RT-PCR with HTBI primers amplified the TCR CDR3 region. TCRdb re-derived calls from the multiplex PCR reads in MiXCR, one entry per CDR3 protein. Of almost 250,000 distinct CDR3 sequences listed, around 25% were seen once; the top ten hold about a third. The genes are TRBV11-2 and TRBJ1-5; 10 bases fit TRBD1. The receptor was isolated from a woman in her forties with Graves' ophthalmopathy. Source material: blood. CDR3 region: CASSSWDRGGNQPQHF. CDR3 in DNA: TGTGCCAGCAGCTCGTGGGACAGGGGTGGGAATCAGCCCCAGCATTTT.